This TCR beta chain was obtained from a study of HIV-infected patients and healthy controls. Study-wide points: HIV-infected patients shared fewer CDR3 sequences between individuals than healthy controls.

cDNA was made from approximately 500 ng RNA using alpha and beta constant primers. Separate chain-specific third strand synthesis with multiplexing indices produced the alpha and beta libraries. All rearrangements within a chain used one primer pair; cDNA molecules carried barcodes. The SP2 site served as the priming point for second strand synthesis. TCRdb re-called the 5' RACE reads with MiXCR, one entry per CDR3 protein. Among roughly 9,700 distinct CDR3 sequences, 8% were seen once, and the ten largest hold roughly 3.6%. All unsorted peripheral T cells were captured because whole blood was used without fractionation. RNA came from 2.5 to 3 ml of peripheral blood. This clonotype was seen repeatedly, ten times or more. Its cognate antigen is unknown. The CDR3 runs 18 residues. V lost 0 bases, J lost 2 bases, and 17 bases lay in between. The germline V gene encodes CDR1 MGHRA and CDR2 YSYEKL.

This sequence was found in an adult in good health. The sequencing input was blood. The genes are TRBV4-1 and TRBJ1-5, with TRBD1 as a possible D gene (5 bases). CDR3 loop: CASSQEVSGRRGNQPQHF. The CDR3 DNA reads TGCGCCAGCAGCCAAGAGGTGTCGGGGCGCCGAGGCAATCAGCCCCAGCATTTT.